This passage covers 5 T cell receptor beta chains from one sample sequenced in a study of T cells in lung cancer brain metastases. Measured with immunoSEQ multiplex PCR; TCRdb has only the in-frame clones, and not every one. The sample carries some 4,700 clones, around nine tenths recorded once. Sample: tumor tissue from the primary lung tumor. These TCRs come from a woman in her forties or fifties with non-small cell lung cancer.

Concerning this clone itself: A far larger clone is off by one base, so a read error is likely. The chain links TRBV7-9 to TRBJ1-1; D is uncertain. Germline CDR1 is SEHNR and CDR2 is FQNEAQ (reference sequence). V was pared by 6 bases and J by 3 bases, with 20 bases between. CDR3 size: 16 residues. The chain's CDR3 is CASRYPDPDQDTEAFF. CDR3 in DNA: TGTGCCAGCAGGTATCCCGACCCGGACCAAGACACTGAAGCTTTCTTT.

The rearrangement joins TRBV9 to TRBJ2-7, with D perhaps TRBD1 or TRBD2 (6 bases each). Germline values: CDR1 SGDLS, CDR2 YYNGEE. The CDR3 is made up of 12 amino acids. V was clipped by 7 bases and J by 7 bases, with 15 bases between them. The CDR3 DNA reads as TGTGCCAGCGGGTCGGGGGCAGGGGAGCAGTACTTC. Its translation is CASGSGAGEQYF.

V gene TRBV9 combines with J gene TRBJ2-7, with 8 bases aligning to TRBD1. The CDR3 totals 14 residues. CDR1 is SGDLS and CDR2 is YYNGEE in the germline V gene. Trimming removed 3 bases from V and 2 bases from J; junction bases left unmatched: 4. The CDR3 loop reads CASSAGDRTYEQYF. CDR3 DNA sequence: TGTGCCAGCAGCGCTGGGGACAGGACCTACGAGCAGTACTTC.

The rearrangement uses TRBV6-5 and TRBJ2-3; D remains unclear. Trimming left V 6 bases short and J 5 bases short, with 18 bases between. This CDR3 contains 15 residues. CDR1 is MNHEY, CDR2 SVGAGI, per germline. Written as DNA, the CDR3 is TGTGCCAGCAGAATATTCCGCGGAAGGGTAGATACGCAGTATTTT. Encoded protein: CASRIFRGRVDTQYF.

The V gene is TRBV28, the J gene TRBJ1-1; possible D gene TRBD1, 6 bases. CDR3 length: 13 amino acids. Germline V gene data show CDR1 as MDHEN and CDR2 as SYDVKM. With 5 bases removed from V and 1 base from J, the gap between germline ends came to 8 bases. The CDR3 DNA sequence: TGTGCCAGCAGTCCACAGGGGAACACTGAAGCTTTCTTT. Protein product: CASSPQGNTEAFF.